The rows below give T cell receptor beta chains drawn from one sample of a study of CD8 T cells in ankylosing spondylitis. From the 5' RACE reads, TCRdb called clonotypes with MiXCR, one entry per CDR3 protein. Seen here are about 440,000 distinct CDR3 sequences, 17% observed once, and the top ten hold around 0.92%. The sequenced sample consisted of blood, either unsorted or a sorted T cell fraction (not recorded which). These receptors all stem from a male donor with ankylosing spondylitis. Both conserved end residues are part of each CDR3.

v_call: TRBV7-9
cdr3_aa: CASSLELSNSPLHF

v_call: TRBV28
cdr3_aa: CASSPSSDRAGYEQYF

v_call: TRBV21-1
cdr3_aa: CASSKGDGTRGQETQYF

v_call: TRBV7-2
cdr3_aa: CASSHGGLAANTGELFF

v_call: TRBV30
cdr3_aa: CAWSLDRTSSGANVLTF

v_call: TRBV3-1
cdr3_aa: CASSIEGGQPQHF

v_call: TRBV5-1
cdr3_aa: CASSLRADTNYGYTF

v_call: TRBV3-1
cdr3_aa: CASSQELLAGGYNEQFF

v_call: TRBV20-1
cdr3_aa: CSPTGGFVPRNEQYF

v_call: TRBV10-3
cdr3_aa: CAISEGQTTDTQYF

v_call: TRBV6-1
cdr3_aa: CASRLPPGLAGGPTGELFF

v_call: TRBV12-3/TRBV12-4
cdr3_aa: CASSVGGSGANVLTF

v_call: TRBV7-2
cdr3_aa: CASSAKVGRGYEQYF

v_call: TRBV20-1
cdr3_aa: CSARDGFVPRYGYTF

v_call: TRBV15
cdr3_aa: CATSRDRDYEQYF

v_call: TRBV5-1
cdr3_aa: CASSLGTVQETQYF

v_call: TRBV6-1
cdr3_aa: CASSPGTGRREQYF

v_call: TRBV29-1
cdr3_aa: CSVREVAEAFF

v_call: TRBV11-2
cdr3_aa: CASSLQRRTSGNTGELFF

v_call: TRBV3-1
cdr3_aa: CASSPRNRGTDTQYF

v_call: TRBV6-5
cdr3_aa: CASSYRRGGGQSYGYTF

v_call: TRBV5-1
cdr3_aa: CASSFPERGRSIYEQYF

v_call: TRBV5-1
cdr3_aa: CASRGGQGTDTQYF

v_call: TRBV3-1
cdr3_aa: CASSQGLVRYGYTF

v_call: TRBV20-1
cdr3_aa: CSARPRQGAVAEAFF